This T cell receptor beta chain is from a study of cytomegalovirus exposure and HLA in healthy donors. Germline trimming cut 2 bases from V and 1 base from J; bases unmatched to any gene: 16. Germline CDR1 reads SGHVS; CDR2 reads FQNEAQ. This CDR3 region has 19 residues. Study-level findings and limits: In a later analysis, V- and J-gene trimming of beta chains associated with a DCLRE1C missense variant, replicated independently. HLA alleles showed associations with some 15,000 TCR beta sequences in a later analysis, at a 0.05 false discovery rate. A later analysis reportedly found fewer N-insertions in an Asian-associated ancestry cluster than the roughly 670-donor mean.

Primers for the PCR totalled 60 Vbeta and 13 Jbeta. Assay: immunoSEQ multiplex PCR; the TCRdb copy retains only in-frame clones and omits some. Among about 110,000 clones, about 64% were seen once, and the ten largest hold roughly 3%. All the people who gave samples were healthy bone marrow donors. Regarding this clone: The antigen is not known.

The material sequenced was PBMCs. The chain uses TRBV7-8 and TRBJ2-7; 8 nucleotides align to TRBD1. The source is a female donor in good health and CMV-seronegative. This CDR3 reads CASSLSDRVFASLSYEQYF. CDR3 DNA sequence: TGTGCCAGCAGCTTATCGGACAGGGTGTTCGCTTCTTTATCCTACGAGCAGTACTTC.